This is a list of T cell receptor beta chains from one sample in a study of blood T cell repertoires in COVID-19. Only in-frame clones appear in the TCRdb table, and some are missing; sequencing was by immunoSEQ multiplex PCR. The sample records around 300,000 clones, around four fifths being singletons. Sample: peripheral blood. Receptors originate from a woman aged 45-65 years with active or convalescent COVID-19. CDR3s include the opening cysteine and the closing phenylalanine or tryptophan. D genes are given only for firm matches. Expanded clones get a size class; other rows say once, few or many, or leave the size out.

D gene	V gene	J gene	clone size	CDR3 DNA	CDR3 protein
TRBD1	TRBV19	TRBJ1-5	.	TGTGCCAGTAGTATGGGGACAGGGGGTATTGGTCAGCCCCAGCATTTT	CASSMGTGGIGQPQHF
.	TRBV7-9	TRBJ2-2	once	TGTGCCAGCACCCTTCCCCCGGCCGGGGAGCTGTTTTTT	CASTLPPAGELFF
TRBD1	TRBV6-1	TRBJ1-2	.	TGTGCCAGCAGTGAAAGGACAGGGCGCGGCTATGGCTACACCTTC	CASSERTGRGYGYTF
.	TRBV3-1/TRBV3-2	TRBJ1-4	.	TGTGCCAGCAGCCAAGACGAGACAGCTGCAACTAATGAAAAACTGTTTTTT	CASSQDETAATNEKLFF
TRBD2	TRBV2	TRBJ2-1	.	TGTGCCAGCAGCGACACAGGGGGCCATAGCGGGAGGGCCGGGTACAATGAGCAGTTCTTC	CASSDTGGHSGRAGYNEQFF
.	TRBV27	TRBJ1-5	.	TGTGCCAGCAGTGGGCAGGGACTGCAGAATCAGCCCCAGCATTTT	CASSGQGLQNQPQHF
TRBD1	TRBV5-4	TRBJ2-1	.	TGTGCCACCAGGGACAGGGGGGGCAATGAGCAGTTCTTC	CATRDRGGNEQFF
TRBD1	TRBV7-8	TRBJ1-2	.	TGTGCCAGCAGCCTAAGACAGGGGAGGAAAGGCTACACCTTC	CASSLRQGRKGYTF
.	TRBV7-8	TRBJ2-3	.	TGTGCCAGCAGCTCCCCCAAGCGGATCGAGCCAGATACGCAGTATTTT	CASSSPKRIEPDTQYF
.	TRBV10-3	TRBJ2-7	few	TGTGCCATCAGTGAGTCACGTGCGTGGGGCCGCGAGCAGTACTTC	CAISESRAWGREQYF
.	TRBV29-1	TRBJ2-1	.	TGCAGCGTTGTTTCGTCCTACAATGAGCAGTTCTTC	CSVVSSYNEQFF
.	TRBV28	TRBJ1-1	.	TGTGCCAGCTGGGCCTTGAACACTGAAGCTTTCTTT	CASWALNTEAFF
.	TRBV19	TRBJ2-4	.	TGTGCCAGTAGCGAGGGAATACTAGCCAAAAACATTCAGTACTTC	CASSEGILAKNIQYF
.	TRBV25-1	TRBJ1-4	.	TGTGCCAGCAGTGAATGGGGAGCTGGCGAAAAACTGTTTTTT	CASSEWGAGEKLFF
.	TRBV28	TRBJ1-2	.	TGTGCCAGCAGCATCCCGGGATTGAGAGGCTACACCTTC	CASSIPGLRGYTF
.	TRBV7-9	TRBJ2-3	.	TGTGCCAGCAGCTTAGTACAGGGTGGTACGCAGTATTTT	CASSLVQGGTQYF
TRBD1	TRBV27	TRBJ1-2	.	TGTGCCAGCAGTTTATCAGGGGGACAGATCTATGGCTACACCTTC	CASSLSGGQIYGYTF
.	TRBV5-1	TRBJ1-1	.	TGCGCCAGCAGCTTGGAGCGATTCGCCGCTGAAGCTTTCTTT	CASSLERFAAEAFF
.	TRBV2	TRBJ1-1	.	TGTGCCAGCAGTGAGCGGAGTGGCGCTGAAGCTTTCTTT	CASSERSGAEAFF
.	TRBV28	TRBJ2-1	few	TGTGCCAGCAGTTTACGTGATGAGCAGTTCTTC	CASSLRDEQFF
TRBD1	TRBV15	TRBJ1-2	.	TGTGCCACCAGCATCGACAGGGGGGCTGGCTACACCTTC	CATSIDRGAGYTF
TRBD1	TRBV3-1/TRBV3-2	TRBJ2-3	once	TGTGCCAGCAGCCGGCAGCAGGGGGCAGATACGCAGTATTTT	CASSRQQGADTQYF
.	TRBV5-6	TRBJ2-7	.	TGTGCCAGCAGCTTACCTTTCGGTTCCTACGAGCAGTACTTC	CASSLPFGSYEQYF
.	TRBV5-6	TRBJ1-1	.	TGTGCCAGCAGCTTCCGGGGTACGGTTCTGGGTGAAGCTTTCTTT	CASSFRGTVLGEAFF
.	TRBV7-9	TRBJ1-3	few	TGTGCCAGCAGCTTAGGGTTTCAGGGGAAGAGAAACACCATATATTTT	CASSLGFQGKRNTIYF
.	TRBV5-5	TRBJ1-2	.	TGTGCCAGCAGCTTGCCCCCTCAGGGGCACTATGGCTACACCTTC	CASSLPPQGHYGYTF
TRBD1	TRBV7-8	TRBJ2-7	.	TGTGCCAGCAGCCTACGTACCGGGACAGGGGGCGTCGAGCAGTACTTC	CASSLRTGTGGVEQYF
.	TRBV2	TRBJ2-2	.	TGTGCCAGCAGGGATACGGTGGCGGGGACGCTGTTTTTT	CASRDTVAGTLFF
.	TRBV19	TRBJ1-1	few	TGTGCCAGTAGCCGCCCGGGACAGAACACTGAAGCTTTCTTT	CASSRPGQNTEAFF
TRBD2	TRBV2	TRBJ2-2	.	TGTGCCAGCAGCATGGCGGGAGGTTACACCGGGGAGCTGTTTTTT	CASSMAGGYTGELFF
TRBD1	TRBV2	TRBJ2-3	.	TGTGCCAGCAGTATGGACAGGGGCCGCACAGATACGCAGTATTTT	CASSMDRGRTDTQYF